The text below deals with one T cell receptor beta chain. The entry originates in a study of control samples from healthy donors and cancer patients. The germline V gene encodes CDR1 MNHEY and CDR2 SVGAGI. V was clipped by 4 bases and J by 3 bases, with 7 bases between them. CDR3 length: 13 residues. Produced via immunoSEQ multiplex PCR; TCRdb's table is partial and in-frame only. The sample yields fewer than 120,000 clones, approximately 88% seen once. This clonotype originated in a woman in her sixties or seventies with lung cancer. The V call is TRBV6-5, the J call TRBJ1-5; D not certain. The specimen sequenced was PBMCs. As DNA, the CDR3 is TGTGCCAGCAGTTCAAGACCCAATCAGCCCCAGCATTTT. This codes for CASSSRPNQPQHF.